This entry describes one T cell receptor beta chain. This specimen belongs to a study of blood T cell repertoires in COVID-19. Germline V gene sequence: CDR1 SGHKS, CDR2 YYEKEE (reference sequence). J was trimmed by 4 bases and V by 4 bases; bases with no gene match: 4. The CDR3 is 14 residues long. Generated by immunoSEQ multiplex PCR, the TCRdb table keeps only in-frame clones and is missing some. The sample includes about 110,000 clones, about four fifths of them seen just once. V and J are TRBV5-5 and TRBJ2-2, with 7 positions matching TRBD1. Sequenced: peripheral blood. The TCR originated in a woman between 65 and 79 years old with acute or convalescent COVID-19. CDR3 DNA sequence: TGTGCCAGCAGCAGACGACAGGGCACCGGGGAGCTGTTTTTT. This translates into CASSRRQGTGELFF.